The 19 T cell receptor beta chains below all came from one sample that was sequenced in a study of CD8 T cells in Susac syndrome. About 0.45 to 1 ug RNA was reverse transcribed with random hexamers. MiXCR, run by TCRdb on the immunoSEQ multiplex PCR reads, gives a single entry per CDR3 protein. The top ten clones hold around 0.099% of a sample with a few hundred thousand distinct CDR3 sequences, 95% of them seen once. Specimen: CD4+ T cells from PBMCs. The source is a human donor with multiple sclerosis.

J is TRBJ2-5 and V is TRBV29-1, with D possibly matching TRBD2 (6 bases). Per the germline V gene, CDR1 is SQVTM and CDR2 is ANQGSEA. The CDR3 consists of 12 residues. V lost 7 bases, J lost 5 bases, and 14 bases lay in between. The CDR3 region is CSGSGAWETQYF. As DNA, the CDR3 is TGCAGCGGATCGGGAGCGTGGGAGACCCAGTACTTC.

The chain has TRBV2 and TRBJ2-7, with no clear D. The CDR3 is 14 amino acids. The V gene's germline CDR1 is SNHLY and CDR2 FYNNEI. Trimming took off 1 base at V and 3 bases at J, with 10 bases between the two ends. CDR3 sequence (DNA): TGTGCCAGCAGTGAAGGTAGAGGCTTCTACGAGCAGTACTTC. Translating gives CASSEGRGFYEQYF.

The chain recombines TRBV27 with TRBJ2-4, with TRBD1 matching over 8 bases. Germline loops: CDR1 MNHEY, CDR2 SMNVEV (reference sequence). The ends lost 4 bases at V and 8 bases at J; junction bases unmatched: 7. This CDR3 spans 14 amino acids. The CDR3 DNA is TGTGCCAGCAGTTCCCGACAGGGGATGGACATTCAGTACTTC. Translating it yields CASSSRQGMDIQYF.

The chain employs TRBV4-2 and TRBJ1-5; D perhaps matches TRBD1 (6 bases). V was shortened by 3 bases and J by 3 bases, with 12 bases between the two germline ends. CDR1 is LGHNA and CDR2 is YNFKEQ in the germline V gene. This CDR3 has 15 residues. The CDR3 DNA sequence: TGTGCCAGCAGCCAGGAGGGGGGGCCCAATCAGCCCCAGCATTTT. The encoded protein is CASSQEGGPNQPQHF.

The chain has TRBV20-1 and TRBJ2-1, with 11 bases fitting TRBD2. The V and J ends lost 6 bases and 6 bases, in that order; junction bases with no gene match: 13. Germline lookup yields CDR1 DFQATT and CDR2 SNEGSKA (reference sequence). This CDR3 comprises 16 residues. CDR3 region: CSAQGLLAGDPNEQFF. Here the CDR3 DNA reads TGCAGTGCCCAGGGGCTACTAGCGGGAGACCCCAATGAGCAGTTCTTC.

This clonotype was seen more than once but under ten times. The rearrangement links TRBV7-9 to TRBJ2-6, with D possibly being TRBD2 (5 bases). The CDR3 runs to 16 residues. Germline lookup yields CDR1 SEHNR and CDR2 FQNEAQ (reference sequence). V was cut by 2 bases and J by 0 bases, with 8 bases left in between. CDR3 DNA sequence: TGTGCCAGCAGCTTATCTCGGGGCTCTGGGGCCAACGTCCTGACTTTC. It yields the protein CASSLSRGSGANVLTF.

The chain joins TRBV29-1 to TRBJ2-2; 12 bases match TRBD2. This CDR3 has 16 residues. Trimming at V came to 4 bases and at J to 6 bases, leaving 9 bases not matched to a gene. Per the germline V gene, CDR1 is SQVTM and CDR2 is ANQGSEA. CDR3 loop: CSVVGLAGGLSGELFF. The CDR3 nucleotides are TGCAGCGTTGTGGGGCTAGCGGGAGGGCTTTCCGGGGAGCTGTTTTTT.

The chain uses TRBV30 and TRBJ1-3; weak D call: TRBD1 (6 bases). Trimming took off 5 bases at V and 4 bases at J, with 12 bases between the two ends. The CDR3 is made up of 13 amino acids. The V gene's germline CDR1 is GTSNPN and CDR2 SVGIG (reference sequence). The CDR3 region is CAWSPGVGNTIYF. CDR3 DNA: TGTGCCTGGTCACCAGGGGTCGGAAACACCATATATTTT.

The CDR3 DNA reads as TGTGCCAGCAGCCAAGAAGCCCGCCCAAGCGCAGATACGCAGTATTTT. It specifies CASSQEARPSADTQYF. The chain uses TRBV3-1 and TRBJ2-3; D unresolved. Germline V gene sequence: CDR1 LGHDT, CDR2 YNNKEL (reference sequence). This CDR3 is built from 16 residues. V was cut by 0 bases and J by 4 bases, with 14 bases left in between.

The chain uses TRBV15 and TRBJ1-1; D remains unclear. Trimming took off 0 bases at V and 1 base at J, with 6 bases between the two ends. The CDR3 extends over 14 amino acids. The V gene's germline CDR1 is LNHNV and CDR2 YYDKDF (reference sequence). The CDR3 protein is CATSRDSRNTEAFF. The CDR3 bases are TGTGCCACCAGCAGAGATTCTAGGAACACTGAAGCTTTCTTT. Using reference TRBV15 and TRBJ1-1 for the parts outside the CDR3, the full variable domain is DAMVIQNPRYQVTQFGKPVTLSCSQTLNHNVMYWYQQKSSQAPKLLFHYYDKDFNNEADTPDNFQSRRPNTSFCFLDIRSPGLGDTAMYLCATSRDSRNTEAFFGQGTRLTVV.

The gene calls are TRBV14 and TRBJ2-1; possibly TRBD2 for D (5 bases). CDR1 is SGHDN, CDR2 FVKESK, per germline. There are 15 residues in the CDR3. With 4 bases removed from V and 0 bases from J, the gap between germline ends came to 10 bases. CDR3 residues: CASSLERVSYNEQFF. The CDR3 DNA follows: TGTGCCAGCAGCCTCGAGAGGGTCTCCTACAATGAGCAGTTCTTC.

The CDR3 DNA follows: TGCGCCAGCAGCTTGGACAGGGTGCTTTACGAGCAGTACTTC. Protein product: CASSLDRVLYEQYF. V gene TRBV5-1 combines with J gene TRBJ2-7, with D perhaps matching TRBD1 (6 bases). The CDR3 spans 14 residues. V was shortened by 0 bases and J by 4 bases, with 11 bases between the two germline ends. Germline loops: CDR1 SGHRS, CDR2 YFSETQ. The full variable domain, completed using reference TRBV5-1 and TRBJ2-7, is KAGVTQTPRYLIKTRGQQVTLSCSPISGHRSVSWYQQTPGQGLQFLFEYFSETQRNKGNFPGRFSGRQFSNSRSEMNVSTLELGDSALYLCASSLDRVLYEQYFGPGTRLTVT.

The chain carries TRBV3-1 and TRBJ1-5, with 7 bases matching TRBD1. This CDR3 has 15 residues. The V gene end was trimmed by 3 bases and the J gene end by 3 bases; junction bases not matched to a gene: 5. CDR1 and CDR2 from the germline V gene are LGHDT and YNNKEL (reference sequence). DNA for the CDR3: TGTGCCAGCAGCCACGGACAGGCCCCCAATCAGCCCCAGCATTTT. It encodes CASSHGQAPNQPQHF.

The chain joins TRBV12-3 or TRBV12-4 to TRBJ2-5, with D maybe TRBD2 (5 bases). The CDR3 sequence is 13 residues long. Trimming removed 7 bases at V and 5 bases at J, with 14 bases between. The CDR3 region is CASNTRGPETQYF. CDR3 bases: TGTGCCAGCAACACAAGAGGGCCGGAGACCCAGTACTTC.

V gene TRBV5-1 combines with J gene TRBJ2-6; perhaps TRBD1 as D (5 bases). The germline V gene encodes CDR1 SGHRS and CDR2 YFSETQ. V was cut by 1 base and J by 0 bases, with 11 bases left in between. The CDR3 is 17 residues long. CDR3 bases: TGCGCCAGCAGCTTGTATGGGCAGGGCTCTGGGGCCAACGTCCTGACTTTC. This sequence encodes CASSLYGQGSGANVLTF.

The chain carries TRBV27 and TRBJ2-6, with a tentative D call TRBD2 (6 bases). This CDR3 is 16 amino acids long. Trimming removed 4 bases at V and 4 bases at J, with 14 bases between. Germline values: CDR1 MNHEY, CDR2 SMNVEV (reference sequence). CDR3 sequence (DNA): TGTGCCAGCAGTTCCCCCCCGACTAGGGGGGCCAACGTCCTGACTTTC. Its protein product is CASSSPPTRGANVLTF.

The chain is built from TRBV24-1 and TRBJ2-5; 9 positions agree with TRBD2. Germline CDR1 and CDR2: KGHDR and SFDVKD. The V and J ends lost 2 bases and 2 bases, in that order; junction bases with no gene match: 2. This CDR3 has 15 amino acids. CDR3: CATSDSGLAQETQYF. CDR3 DNA sequence: TGTGCCACCAGTGATTCCGGACTAGCGCAAGAGACCCAGTACTTC.

Here the CDR3 reads CASSPPLTDTQYF. CDR3 DNA sequence: TGTGCCAGCTCACCACCACTTACAGATACGCAGTATTTT. The chain couples TRBV18 to TRBJ2-3; the D is unclear. Germline assignment: CDR1 KGHSH and CDR2 LQKENI. The CDR3 extends over 13 amino acids. Trimming left V 0 bases short and J 3 bases short, with 4 bases between.

This chain uses TRBV15 with TRBJ2-7; 10 nucleotides align to TRBD1. The V segment lost 5 bases and the J segment 3 bases; nucleotides outside the gene matches: 10. The CDR3 loop spans 16 amino acids. Germline CDR1 LNHNV, CDR2 YYDKDF (reference sequence). The CDR3, as DNA: TGTGCCACCAGCGCACCCCCCGGGACAGGGGACTACGAGCAGTACTTC. This translates into CATSAPPGTGDYEQYF. The whole variable domain, filled in from reference TRBV15 and TRBJ2-7, reads DAMVIQNPRYQVTQFGKPVTLSCSQTLNHNVMYWYQQKSSQAPKLLFHYYDKDFNNEADTPDNFQSRRPNTSFCFLDIRSPGLGDTAMYLCATSAPPGTGDYEQYFGPGTRLTVT.